This TCR beta chain emerged from a study of identical twins. This CDR3 contains 14 residues. Germline V lookup: CDR1 SGHRS, CDR2 YFSETQ. V lost 0 bases and J lost 7, with 11 bases in between. Using its own MiXCR run on the 5' RACE reads, TCRdb lists one record per CDR3 protein. The data hold hundreds of thousands of distinct CDR3 sequences, with 18% observed a single time. These same data were also listed under a study on T cells expressing NK-cell markers.

The sequence was collected from a young woman in good health. This chain links TRBV5-1 with TRBJ2-1, with D tentatively TRBD1 (5 bases). The sample consisted of PBMCs. The chain's CDR3 is CASSLEQVVNEQFF. CDR3 DNA sequence: TGCGCCAGCAGCTTGGAACAGGTAGTTAATGAGCAGTTCTTC.